The present T cell receptor beta chain was sequenced within a study of blood T cell repertoires in COVID-19. In the study overall: COVID-19 samples from acute and convalescent phases originated in the United States, Italy and Spain. T cells, B-cell-depleted T cells, or PBMCs supplied cDNA or gDNA.

Per the study methods: Cell counts per sample came from amplifying reference gene primers. The repertoire was sequenced with immunoSEQ multiplex PCR; TCRdb's copy has only in-frame clones and lacks some. The DNA was the basis for D and trimming; V, J and clone size are from that table. The sample carries roughly 200,000 clones, 90% recorded once. Germline V CDR1 and CDR2: MDHEN, SYDVKM. V trimming: 3 bases; J trimming: 3 bases; junction bases outside the gene matches: 4. The CDR3 contains 15 residues. The source of this sequence is a man in his forties or fifties with acute or convalescent COVID-19. The sample comprised peripheral blood. The chain employs TRBV28 and TRBJ1-4; the match to TRBD1 covers 7 bases. CDR3 in DNA: TGTGCCAGCAGTTTCATAGGGGGCCCTAATGAAAAACTGTTTTTT. Encoded protein: CASSFIGGPNEKLFF.